Listed below are T cell receptor beta chains from one sample, sequenced in a study of blood T cells in healthy people across ages. TCRdb recomputed calls from the 5' RACE reads with MiXCR, one row per CDR3 protein. The repertoire consists of 700,000 to 850,000 distinct CDR3 sequences, with 36% occurring once and the leading ten covering over 10%. Sequenced sample: blood. The receptors stem from a man aged 18 to 35 in good health. The CDR3 runs from the conserved cysteine through the conserved F or W. D genes are given only for firm matches. The size field is filled for only some rows; it gives once, few, many or a size class.

j_call: TRBJ2-1
v_call: TRBV6-6
d_call: NA
clone_size: few
cdr3_aa: CASGGLYNEQFF
cdr3_nt: TGTGCCAGCGGGGGGTTATACAATGAGCAGTTCTTC

j_call: TRBJ1-6
v_call: TRBV20-1
d_call: NA
clone_size: few
cdr3_aa: CSARPVAGERSPLHF
cdr3_nt: TGCAGTGCTAGGCCGGTGGCAGGGGAGCGGTCACCCCTCCACTTT

j_call: TRBJ2-3
v_call: TRBV5-1
d_call: NA
clone_size: many
cdr3_aa: CASSLEGDTQYF
cdr3_nt: TGTGCCAGCAGCTTAGAAGGAGATACGCAGTATTTT

j_call: TRBJ2-1
v_call: TRBV18
d_call: NA
clone_size: few
cdr3_aa: CASSPRPENEQFF
cdr3_nt: TGTGCCAGCTCACCAAGGCCGGAAAATGAGCAGTTCTTC

j_call: TRBJ2-7
v_call: TRBV4-3
d_call: NA
clone_size: NA
cdr3_aa: CASSQERDDEQYF
cdr3_nt: TGCGCCAGCAGCCAAGAACGGGACGACGAGCAGTACTTC

j_call: TRBJ2-7
v_call: TRBV6-1
d_call: TRBD1
clone_size: few
cdr3_aa: CASSRTGTGSTPTGIREQYF
cdr3_nt: TGTGCCAGCAGTCGAACCGGGACAGGGAGTACTCCAACCGGAATCCGCGAGCAGTACTTC

j_call: TRBJ2-1
v_call: TRBV20-1
d_call: NA
clone_size: many
cdr3_aa: CSASDSSYNEQFF
cdr3_nt: TGCAGTGCCTCCGACAGCTCCTACAATGAGCAGTTCTTC

j_call: TRBJ2-1
v_call: TRBV20-1
d_call: NA
clone_size: NA
cdr3_aa: CSARDPRGGGAYNEQFF
cdr3_nt: TGCAGTGCTAGAGATCCCAGGGGAGGGGGCGCCTACAATGAGCAGTTCTTC

j_call: TRBJ2-3
v_call: TRBV20-1
d_call: NA
clone_size: few
cdr3_aa: CSAVGSPGTDTQYF
cdr3_nt: TGCAGTGCTGTGGGATCTCCCGGCACAGATACGCAGTATTTT

j_call: TRBJ2-7
v_call: TRBV7-2
d_call: TRBD2
clone_size: NA
cdr3_aa: CASSLAGGLASYEQYF
cdr3_nt: TGTGCCAGCAGCTTAGCGGGGGGACTAGCCTCCTACGAGCAGTACTTC

j_call: TRBJ1-1
v_call: TRBV12-3/TRBV12-4
d_call: NA
clone_size: NA
cdr3_aa: CASSPKVGTEAFF
cdr3_nt: TGTGCCAGCAGTCCGAAAGTGGGCACTGAAGCTTTCTTT

j_call: TRBJ2-1
v_call: TRBV9
d_call: TRBD2
clone_size: NA
cdr3_aa: CASSISGGAPSYNEQFF
cdr3_nt: TGTGCCAGCAGCATTAGCGGGGGGGCCCCCTCCTACAATGAGCAGTTCTTC

j_call: TRBJ2-7
v_call: TRBV12-3/TRBV12-4
d_call: NA
clone_size: many
cdr3_aa: CASSVGGPSYEQYF
cdr3_nt: TGTGCCAGCAGCGTCGGGGGGCCCTCCTACGAGCAGTACTTC

j_call: TRBJ1-1
v_call: TRBV4-1
d_call: NA
clone_size: few
cdr3_aa: CASSHPLGLRAFF
cdr3_nt: TGCGCCAGCAGCCACCCTTTGGGGTTGCGAGCTTTCTTT

j_call: TRBJ2-2
v_call: TRBV12-3/TRBV12-4
d_call: TRBD2
clone_size: NA
cdr3_aa: CASSAGLAGGTGELFF
cdr3_nt: TGTGCCAGCAGTGCCGGACTAGCGGGGGGCACCGGGGAGCTGTTTTTT

j_call: TRBJ2-2
v_call: TRBV12-3/TRBV12-4
d_call: NA
clone_size: NA
cdr3_aa: CASSRTPGNTGELFF
cdr3_nt: TGTGCCAGCTCCCGAACCCCCGGGAACACCGGGGAGCTGTTTTTT

j_call: TRBJ1-3
v_call: TRBV6-5
d_call: NA
clone_size: few
cdr3_aa: CASRPGTVGNTIYF
cdr3_nt: TGTGCCAGCAGGCCAGGGACGGTTGGAAACACCATATATTTT

j_call: TRBJ2-7
v_call: TRBV13
d_call: NA
clone_size: few
cdr3_aa: CASSPTRQASYEQYF
cdr3_nt: TGTGCCAGCAGCCCCACTCGACAGGCCTCCTACGAGCAGTACTTC

j_call: TRBJ2-7
v_call: TRBV6-2/TRBV6-3
d_call: NA
clone_size: few
cdr3_aa: CASSYGAASYEQYF
cdr3_nt: TGTGCCAGCAGTTACGGGGCAGCATCCTACGAGCAGTACTTC

j_call: TRBJ1-1
v_call: TRBV20-1
d_call: NA
clone_size: NA
cdr3_aa: CSARDPGGTEAFF
cdr3_nt: TGCAGTGCTAGAGACCCCGGGGGAACTGAAGCTTTCTTT

j_call: TRBJ2-5
v_call: TRBV20-1
d_call: TRBD2
clone_size: once
cdr3_aa: CSARAVGGAVIVGTQYF
cdr3_nt: TGCAGTGCTAGAGCGGTCGGGGGGGCCGTAATAGTAGGGACCCAGTACTTC

j_call: TRBJ2-1
v_call: TRBV2
d_call: TRBD2
clone_size: NA
cdr3_aa: CASSAPGGEQFF
cdr3_nt: TGTGCCAGCAGTGCCCCGGGGGGTGAGCAGTTCTTC

j_call: TRBJ2-3
v_call: TRBV5-1
d_call: NA
clone_size: NA
cdr3_aa: CASSPTFEGGSTDTQYF
cdr3_nt: TGCGCCAGCAGCCCGACCTTCGAGGGCGGGAGCACAGATACGCAGTATTTT

j_call: TRBJ2-7
v_call: TRBV20-1
d_call: NA
clone_size: NA
cdr3_aa: CSALRTGLPFYNEQYF
cdr3_nt: TGCAGTGCTCTCCGAACGGGACTTCCCTTCTACAATGAGCAGTACTTC

j_call: TRBJ2-5
v_call: TRBV3-1
d_call: TRBD2
clone_size: NA
cdr3_aa: CASSQVGGLSGGYNEQYF
cdr3_nt: TGTGCCAGCAGCCAAGTGGGCGGTCTTAGCGGGGGCTACAATGAGCAGTACTTC

j_call: TRBJ1-2
v_call: TRBV30
d_call: NA
clone_size: few
cdr3_aa: CAWSVKPGYGYTF
cdr3_nt: TGTGCCTGGAGTGTAAAGCCGGGCTATGGCTACACCTTC

j_call: TRBJ2-3
v_call: TRBV4-3
d_call: NA
clone_size: many
cdr3_aa: CASSQDRGSADTQYF
cdr3_nt: TGCGCCAGCAGCCAAGACAGGGGTTCCGCAGATACGCAGTATTTT

j_call: TRBJ2-3
v_call: TRBV12-3/TRBV12-4
d_call: NA
clone_size: few
cdr3_aa: CASTITAGPGDTQYF
cdr3_nt: TGTGCCAGCACCATCACGGCTGGGCCCGGGGATACGCAGTATTTT

j_call: TRBJ1-4
v_call: TRBV12-3/TRBV12-4
d_call: NA
clone_size: few
cdr3_aa: CASSPTGPVEKLFF
cdr3_nt: TGTGCCAGCAGTCCCACAGGGCCGGTTGAAAAACTGTTTTTT

j_call: TRBJ2-3
v_call: TRBV18
d_call: TRBD1
clone_size: NA
cdr3_aa: CASSSRDRIYTDTQYF
cdr3_nt: TGTGCCAGCTCATCAAGGGACAGAATTTACACAGATACGCAGTATTTT

j_call: TRBJ2-1
v_call: TRBV4-3
d_call: NA
clone_size: many
cdr3_aa: CASSQLTGEQFF
cdr3_nt: TGCGCCAGCAGCCAACTAACCGGGGAGCAGTTCTTC

j_call: TRBJ1-5
v_call: TRBV20-1
d_call: TRBD1
clone_size: few
cdr3_aa: CSASRGQGDNQPQHF
cdr3_nt: TGCAGTGCTAGCCGTGGGCAGGGGGACAATCAGCCCCAGCATTTT

j_call: TRBJ1-5
v_call: TRBV3-1
d_call: TRBD1
clone_size: NA
cdr3_aa: CASSQPGQGTPRHF
cdr3_nt: TGTGCCAGCAGCCAGCCGGGACAGGGAACGCCCCGGCATTTT

j_call: TRBJ2-5
v_call: TRBV20-1
d_call: NA
clone_size: NA
cdr3_aa: CSARGWWGPLQETQYF
cdr3_nt: TGCAGTGCTAGAGGGTGGTGGGGCCCTTTGCAAGAGACCCAGTACTTC

j_call: TRBJ1-4
v_call: TRBV5-1
d_call: TRBD1
clone_size: NA
cdr3_aa: CASSLGQGYERKLFF
cdr3_nt: TGCGCCAGCAGCTTGGGACAGGGGTACGAGCGAAAACTGTTTTTT

j_call: TRBJ2-7
v_call: TRBV6-2/TRBV6-3
d_call: NA
clone_size: few
cdr3_aa: CASRLGSGSYEQYF
cdr3_nt: TGTGCCAGCCGGCTTGGGTCGGGCTCCTACGAGCAGTACTTC

j_call: TRBJ1-5
v_call: TRBV4-1
d_call: TRBD1
clone_size: few
cdr3_aa: CASSQDSPATGVQPQHF
cdr3_nt: TGCGCCAGCAGCCAAGATAGCCCTGCGACAGGGGTTCAGCCTCAGCATTTT

j_call: TRBJ2-3
v_call: TRBV7-2
d_call: NA
clone_size: NA
cdr3_aa: CASSLVRGPDTQYF
cdr3_nt: TGTGCCAGCAGCTTAGTTCGGGGGCCCGATACGCAGTATTTT

j_call: TRBJ1-4
v_call: TRBV12-3/TRBV12-4
d_call: TRBD1
clone_size: few
cdr3_aa: CASSLGHGGGSEKLFF
cdr3_nt: TGTGCCAGCAGTTTGGGTCATGGAGGGGGCAGTGAAAAACTGTTTTTT

j_call: TRBJ1-6
v_call: TRBV5-1
d_call: TRBD1
clone_size: NA
cdr3_aa: CASSPAAGQGGALHF
cdr3_nt: TGCGCCAGCAGCCCGGCGGCGGGACAGGGAGGTGCCCTCCACTTT

j_call: TRBJ1-2
v_call: TRBV12-3/TRBV12-4
d_call: NA
clone_size: NA
cdr3_aa: CASSFPDGNYGYTF
cdr3_nt: TGTGCCAGCAGTTTCCCCGACGGCAACTATGGCTACACCTTC

j_call: TRBJ1-3
v_call: TRBV20-1
d_call: NA
clone_size: NA
cdr3_aa: CSAWQPSSGNTIYF
cdr3_nt: TGCAGTGCCTGGCAGCCTAGCTCTGGAAACACCATATATTTT

j_call: TRBJ2-7
v_call: TRBV5-1
d_call: TRBD1
clone_size: many
cdr3_aa: CASSLGTGGWNEQYF
cdr3_nt: TGCGCCAGCAGCCTAGGGACAGGGGGTTGGAACGAGCAGTACTTC

j_call: TRBJ2-1
v_call: TRBV5-6
d_call: NA
clone_size: few
cdr3_aa: CASSLGVGAYNEQFF
cdr3_nt: TGTGCCAGCAGCTTGGGTGTAGGGGCCTACAATGAGCAGTTCTTC

j_call: TRBJ1-5
v_call: TRBV12-3/TRBV12-4
d_call: NA
clone_size: NA
cdr3_aa: CASRPPRLNQPRHF
cdr3_nt: TGTGCCAGCAGGCCTCCTAGGCTCAATCAGCCCCGGCATTTT

j_call: TRBJ2-3
v_call: TRBV20-1
d_call: TRBD2
clone_size: NA
cdr3_aa: CSAGTGLVGSDTQYF
cdr3_nt: TGCAGTGCCGGAACCGGACTAGTTGGTTCTGATACGCAGTATTTT

j_call: TRBJ1-2
v_call: TRBV30
d_call: NA
clone_size: NA
cdr3_aa: CAWSVGRDYGYTF
cdr3_nt: TGTGCCTGGAGTGTAGGTCGAGACTATGGCTACACCTTC

j_call: TRBJ2-7
v_call: TRBV29-1
d_call: NA
clone_size: many
cdr3_aa: CSARTASVYEQYF
cdr3_nt: TGCAGCGCGCGGACAGCGTCAGTCTACGAGCAGTACTTC

j_call: TRBJ2-7
v_call: TRBV12-3/TRBV12-4
d_call: NA
clone_size: many
cdr3_aa: CASSVLGENRSYEQYF
cdr3_nt: TGTGCCAGCAGTGTCCTCGGGGAGAATCGGTCCTACGAGCAGTACTTC

j_call: TRBJ2-1
v_call: TRBV5-4
d_call: TRBD2
clone_size: once
cdr3_aa: CASSSPSGGYNEQFF
cdr3_nt: TGTGCCAGCAGCTCCCCTAGCGGGGGATACAATGAGCAGTTCTTC

j_call: TRBJ2-5
v_call: TRBV12-3/TRBV12-4
d_call: NA
clone_size: once
cdr3_aa: CASSLVGGDNEQYF
cdr3_nt: TGTGCCAGCAGTTTAGTTGGCGGGGACAATGAGCAGTACTTC

j_call: TRBJ1-1
v_call: TRBV5-1
d_call: NA
clone_size: NA
cdr3_aa: CASSPRVGGAWTEAFF
cdr3_nt: TGCGCCAGCAGCCCGAGGGTGGGGGGCGCATGGACTGAAGCTTTCTTT

j_call: TRBJ2-7
v_call: TRBV12-3/TRBV12-4
d_call: TRBD2
clone_size: NA
cdr3_aa: CASRRAGGTDNEQYF
cdr3_nt: TGTGCCAGCAGGAGAGCGGGGGGGACCGACAATGAGCAGTACTTC

j_call: TRBJ2-1
v_call: TRBV12-3/TRBV12-4
d_call: NA
clone_size: many
cdr3_aa: CASSPTSYEQFF
cdr3_nt: TGTGCCAGCAGTCCAACTAGTTATGAGCAGTTCTTC